Listed here is a single T cell receptor (beta chain). Its antigen is as yet unknown. The data were obtained in a study of cytomegalovirus exposure and HLA in healthy donors. The study ran its PCR with 60 Vbeta and 13 Jbeta primers. Assay: immunoSEQ multiplex PCR; the TCRdb copy retains only in-frame clones and omits some. Here the sample spans fewer than 150,000 clones, around 63% being singletons. Study-wide findings and caveats: A later analysis found that most CMV-associated TCR beta chains appeared HLA-restricted.

The sequence came from a human donor in good health. The sample taken for sequencing was PBMCs.

CDR3 coding DNA: TGTGCCAGCAGCTTAGGGGTAGGGGGTCGGGGCCCCCAGCATTTT. Translation: CASSLGVGGRGPQHF. This chain links TRBV7-9 with TRBJ1-5, with D possibly TRBD1 on 6 matching bases. The CDR3 has 15 amino acids. With 1 base removed from V and 10 bases from J, the gap between germline ends came to 17 bases. From germline, CDR1 is SEHNR and CDR2 FQNEAQ (reference sequence).